The 27 T cell receptor beta chains below all came from one sample that was sequenced in a study of T cell repertoires in cytomegalovirus infection. TCRdb itself ran the reads through MiXCR, one entry per CDR3 protein. Of about 890,000 distinct CDR3 sequences listed, approximately 33% were seen once; the top ten hold around an eighth. Their antigens remain unidentified. Source: cultured CD8+ T cells from PBMCs, taken from culture after CMV antigen stimulation. These receptors were taken from a human donor in good health (CMV status not recorded). Some clones in this sample may be carry-over from other donors' samples.

The chain recombines TRBV11-1 with TRBJ2-1; D is uncertain. This CDR3 is built from 11 residues. V lost 4 bases and J 8 bases, leaving 6 bases between the germline ends. Germline CDR1 SGHAT, CDR2 FQDESV (reference sequence). DNA of the CDR3: TGTGCCAGCAGCTGGGCGGATGAGCAGTTCTTC. Translating gives CASSWADEQFF.

CDR3 in amino acids: CASSLRRGRADTQYF. The CDR3 DNA follows: TGTGCCAGCAGTTTAAGACGGGGGCGGGCAGATACGCAGTATTTT. The V and J genes are TRBV27 and TRBJ2-3; tentatively, D is TRBD1 or TRBD2 (6 bases each). V lost 2 bases and J 4 bases, leaving 13 bases between the germline ends. The CDR3 spans 15 residues. Germline V gene lookup returns CDR1 MNHEY and CDR2 SMNVEV (reference sequence).

The genes are TRBV6-2 or TRBV6-3 and TRBJ2-7; D might be TRBD1 or TRBD2, each matching 5 bases. Trimming shortened V by 0 bases and J by 1 base, and 19 bases separated the two germline ends. CDR3 length: 18 residues. Germline V gene data show CDR1 as MNHEY and CDR2 as SVGEGT. The CDR3, as DNA: TGTGCCAGCAGTTACTCCAAATTCCCGGGACGGACGTCCTACGAGCAGTACGTC. This gives the protein CASSYSKFPGRTSYEQYV.

There are a few counts of this clonotype. The gene calls are TRBV2 and TRBJ1-6, with D possibly TRBD1 on 5 matching bases. The V end was cut by 6 bases, the J end by 10 bases, with 13 bases between. Germline V gene sequence: CDR1 SNHLY, CDR2 FYNNEI. The CDR3 totals 13 residues. The CDR3: CASSSGNMSPLHF. CDR3 DNA sequence: TGTGCCAGCAGCTCAGGGAATATGTCACCCCTCCACTTT.

This clonotype has more than one count but fewer than ten. In DNA, the CDR3 is TGTGCCAGCAGTGAAGAAAGGGGGCCATACGAGCAGTACTTC. Translated: CASSEERGPYEQYF. This chain connects TRBV6-1 to TRBJ2-7, with 7 bases lining up with TRBD1. Looked up from germline, CDR1 is MNHNS and CDR2 is SASEGT. The CDR3 has 14 residues. The junction had 4 bases not matched to a gene; V was cut back by 1 base and J by 4 bases.

The V gene is TRBV7-9, the J gene TRBJ1-2, with D maybe TRBD1 (6 bases). The CDR3 has 14 residues. V lost 5 bases and J lost 8, with 18 bases in between. In germline, CDR1 is SEHNR, CDR2 FQNEAQ (reference sequence). CDR3 loop: CASSPRDTYGGYTF. For the CDR3, the DNA is TGTGCCAGCAGCCCGCGGGACACCTATGGGGGCTACACCTTC.

The chain combines TRBV6-8 with TRBJ2-5; TRBD2 aligns across 7 bases. V lost 5 bases and J lost 2; bases outside the gene matches: 11. Per the germline V gene, CDR1 is MNHGY and CDR2 is SAAAGT. This CDR3 has 16 residues. As DNA, the CDR3 is TGTGCCAGCAGTGCCTTGGGGAGGGCCCTACAAGAGACCCAGTACTTC. It specifies CASSALGRALQETQYF.

V is TRBV2 and J is TRBJ1-2; D perhaps matches TRBD1 (5 bases). The germline gives CDR1 SNHLY, CDR2 FYNNEI. Trimming removed 10 bases from V and 1 base from J, with 13 bases in between. The CDR3 extends over 13 amino acids. CDR3 sequence reads: CATNMGDNYGYTF. CDR3 bases: TGTGCCACCAACATGGGGGATAACTATGGCTACACCTTC.

The sample holds a few counts of this clonotype. This rearrangement joins TRBV7-9 to TRBJ2-7, with D hard to call. Trimming removed 1 base at V and 4 bases at J, with 14 bases between. The CDR3 length is 15 residues. CDR1 is SEHNR, CDR2 FQNEAQ, per germline (reference sequence). For the CDR3, the DNA is TGTGCCAGCAGCTTAGGTGGCGTTGGCCCATACGAGCAGTACTTC. Translating gives CASSLGGVGPYEQYF.

Note on this clonotype: A much larger clonotype is one base distant, so this may be a read error. CDR3 nucleotides: TGTGCCAGCAGCTTCGCCCGCACAGATACGCAGTATTTT. Residues: CASSFARTDTQYF. The gene calls are TRBV5-5 and TRBJ2-3; D gene unclear. The CDR3 has 13 residues. Per germline, CDR1 SGHKS and CDR2 YYEKEE (reference sequence). V lost 2 bases, J lost 1 base, and 5 bases lay in between.

This clonotype was detected a few times. The chain uses TRBV28 and TRBJ2-7; D not certain. Trimming left V 4 bases short and J 1 base short, with 14 bases between. CDR3 length equals 15 residues. Germline CDR1 MDHEN, CDR2 SYDVKM. CDR3: CASSSNVGSSYEQYV. As DNA, the CDR3 is TGTGCCAGCAGTTCTAATGTGGGCAGTTCCTACGAGCAGTACGTC.

This clonotype has a single count. The V gene is TRBV2, the J gene TRBJ1-2; D uncertain. V lost 8 bases to trimming and J lost 12 bases, with 10 bases between them. Germline V gene lookup returns CDR1 SNHLY and CDR2 FYNNEI. This CDR3 contains 9 residues. DNA for the CDR3: TGTGCCAGCGGCGGAGCGGACACCTTC. Amino acids: CASGGADTF.

This clonotype has ten or more counts. V is TRBV12-3 or TRBV12-4 and J is TRBJ1-1; 9 bases are a match to TRBD1. The CDR3 is 14 residues long. V dropped 5 bases and J dropped 4; count of bases not matched to a gene: 5. CDR3 bases: TGTGCCAGCAGTCCCAGGACAGGGGCCACTGAAGCTTTCTTT. Residues: CASSPRTGATEAFF.

This clonotype came up many times. V and J are TRBV7-6 and TRBJ1-2, with 7 bases identical to TRBD1. CDR1 and CDR2 from the germline V gene are SGHVS and FNYEAQ. After removal of 0 bases from V and 4 bases from J, the junction contained 8 bases not matched to a gene. This CDR3 has 16 residues. For the CDR3, the DNA is TGTGCCAGCAGCTTAGCGCGAGGGGGCCGACTCTATGGCTACACCTTC. Translation: CASSLARGGRLYGYTF.

The V call is TRBV28, the J call TRBJ1-5, with D hard to call. Germline V gene sequence: CDR1 MDHEN, CDR2 SYDVKM. The CDR3 is made up of 12 amino acids. Trimming shortened V by 8 bases and J by 6 bases, and 11 bases separated the two germline ends. The CDR3 is CASGAARQPQHF. As DNA, the CDR3 is TGTGCCAGCGGAGCAGCCCGTCAGCCCCAGCATTTT.

The chain has TRBV6-1 and TRBJ2-7, with D hard to call. The germline gives CDR1 MNHNS, CDR2 SASEGT. CDR3 size: 15 residues. Trimming cost V 1 base and J 5 bases, with 15 bases left between them. The CDR3 DNA reads TGTGCCAGCAGTGAAGTCTGGACCCCTACAGACGAGCAGTACTTC. Amino acid sequence: CASSEVWTPTDEQYF.

This chain connects TRBV5-1 to TRBJ1-3; TRBD1 matches 7 bases. The trim removed 7 bases at V and 4 bases at J, leaving 14 bases unmatched. CDR1 and CDR2 (germline): SGHRS, YFSETQ. The CDR3 runs to 16 residues. CDR3 bases: TGCGCCAGCCGCCGGGACGGACAGGAGGAAGGAAACACCATATATTTT. This codes for CASRRDGQEEGNTIYF.

This chain joins TRBV19 and TRBJ1-1; D is perhaps TRBD1 (5 bases). The germline V and J ends were trimmed by 1 base and 2 bases, with 8 bases remaining between them. CDR1 LNHDA and CDR2 SQIVND come from the germline V gene (reference sequence). The CDR3 sequence is 14 residues long. CDR3 protein: CASSIGGFNTEAFF. The CDR3 DNA sequence: TGTGCCAGTAGTATAGGGGGCTTTAACACTGAAGCTTTCTTT. Full variable domain (missing parts from reference TRBV19 and TRBJ1-1): DGGITQSPKYLFRKEGQNVTLSCEQNLNHDAMYWYRQDPGQGLRLIYYSQIVNDFQKGDIAEGYSVSREKKESFPLTVTSAQKNPTAFYLCASSIGGFNTEAFFGQGTRLTVV.

This clonotype was picked up a small number of times. V usage is TRBV11-1 and J usage is TRBJ1-1; possible D gene TRBD1, 6 bases. This CDR3 contains 15 residues. Per germline, CDR1 SGHAT and CDR2 FQDESV (reference sequence). V lost 1 base to trimming and J lost 5 bases, with 14 bases between them. The CDR3 nucleotides read TGTGCCAGCAGCTTAGGACCGGGGGGCTGGACTGAAGCTTTCTTT. This codes for CASSLGPGGWTEAFF.

This clonotype has ten or more counts. The chain is built from TRBV12-3 or TRBV12-4 and TRBJ1-1; D is unresolved. V was shortened by 7 bases and J by 5 bases, with 14 bases between the two germline ends. CDR3 length equals 13 residues. This CDR3 reads CASTDSSVTEAFF. In DNA, the CDR3 is TGTGCCAGCACGGACTCATCCGTGACTGAAGCTTTCTTT.

This clonotype has more than one count but fewer than ten. This rearrangement joins TRBV7-9 to TRBJ1-5; D gene ambiguous. With 6 bases removed from V and 4 bases from J, the gap between germline ends came to 10 bases. This CDR3 has 13 amino acids. Germline V gene data show CDR1 as SEHNR and CDR2 as FQNEAQ (reference sequence). CDR3 nucleotide sequence: TGTGCCAGCAGTTTACGCCCGAATCAGCCCCAGCATTTT. This gives the protein CASSLRPNQPQHF. Filled out from reference TRBV7-9 and TRBJ1-5, the complete variable domain reads DTGVSQNPRHKITKRGQNVTFRCDPISEHNRLYWYRQTLGQGPEFLTYFQNEAQLEKSRLLSDRFSAERPKGSFSTLEIQRTEQGDSAMYLCASSLRPNQPQHFGDGTRLSIL.

The rearrangement links TRBV19 to TRBJ1-1; 7 nucleotides align to TRBD1. J was trimmed by 7 bases and V by 10 bases; bases with no gene match: 12. Per germline, CDR1 LNHDA and CDR2 SQIVND (reference sequence). The CDR3 runs 13 residues. DNA for the CDR3: TGTGCCACCCTAGGGGGCCACGCGAATGAAGCTTTCTTT. Protein: CATLGGHANEAFF. The variable domain in full, with the rest retrieved from reference TRBV19 and TRBJ1-1, is DGGITQSPKYLFRKEGQNVTLSCEQNLNHDAMYWYRQDPGQGLRLIYYSQIVNDFQKGDIAEGYSVSREKKESFPLTVTSAQKNPTAFYLCATLGGHANEAFFGQGTRLTVV.

This rearrangement joins TRBV19 to TRBJ2-2, with D unresolved. The germline V gene has CDR1 LNHDA and CDR2 SQIVND (reference sequence). Trimming shortened V by 1 base and J by 0 bases, and 6 bases separated the two germline ends. This CDR3 contains 15 residues. The CDR3 sequence is CASSIATSNTGELFF. CDR3 in DNA: TGTGCCAGTAGTATAGCGACGTCGAACACCGGGGAGCTGTTTTTT. Based on the CDR3 plus reference TRBV19 and TRBJ2-2, the full variable domain is DGGITQSPKYLFRKEGQNVTLSCEQNLNHDAMYWYRQDPGQGLRLIYYSQIVNDFQKGDIAEGYSVSREKKESFPLTVTSAQKNPTAFYLCASSIATSNTGELFFGEGSRLTVL.

This clonotype was observed a handful of times. V is TRBV5-4 and J is TRBJ2-1, with D possibly TRBD1 on 5 matching bases. The germline CDR1 and CDR2 sequences are SGHNT and YYREEE (reference sequence). Between the trimmed V and J ends, which lost 0 bases and 1 base, there was a span of 14 bases. The length of the CDR3 is 17 residues. The CDR3 is CASSLVGAGLSYNEQFF. As DNA, the CDR3 is TGTGCCAGCAGCTTGGTAGGGGCAGGTTTGTCCTACAATGAGCAGTTCTTC.

This clonotype was counted between two and nine times. The V gene is TRBV12-3 or TRBV12-4, the J gene TRBJ1-2; D is uncertain. The CDR3 sequence is 18 residues long. The V gene lost 3 bases and the J gene lost 0 bases, with 20 bases spanning the gap. CDR3 region: CASSFLGDQSFANYGYTF. CDR3 in DNA: TGTGCCAGCAGTTTTCTAGGAGATCAGTCGTTTGCTAACTATGGCTACACCTTC.

CDR3 protein: CATSENRGNSPLHF. The CDR3 DNA is TGTGCCACCAGTGAAAACAGGGGTAATTCACCCCTCCACTTT. The V gene is TRBV24-1, the J gene TRBJ1-6, with TRBD1 matching 7 bases. J gave up 6 bases and V 4 bases, and 2 bases lay outside the gene matches. The CDR3 runs 14 residues. The germline V gene encodes CDR1 KGHDR and CDR2 SFDVKD.

The chain couples TRBV12-3 or TRBV12-4 to TRBJ2-3; D is ambiguous. The germline V and J ends were trimmed by 6 bases and 2 bases, with 21 bases remaining between them. The CDR3 runs 17 residues. CDR3 coding DNA: TGTGCCAGCAGCTTTTACCCGACTGGGGTACTCACAGATACGCAGTATTTT. Translation: CASSFYPTGVLTDTQYF.